These T cell receptor beta chains were read from a single sample in a study of cytomegalovirus exposure and HLA in healthy donors. Profiled with immunoSEQ multiplex PCR; TCRdb holds only in-frame clones, not every one. The sample has 180,000 or so clones, around 75% seen once. The sequenced sample was PBMCs. These receptors all stem from a woman aged 40 to 49 in good health and CMV-seropositive. Each CDR3 is given without its conserved first and last residue.

v_call	j_call	cdr3_aa
TRBV11-2	TRBJ1-1	ASSPGGPRLSTEAF
TRBV28	TRBJ1-5	ASTLSLFNQPQH
TRBV18	TRBJ2-1	ASSPPGTGTYNEQF
TRBV11-2	TRBJ2-7	ASSLALPQGTQY
TRBV10-1	TRBJ2-1	ASSVLAGALNEQF
TRBV11-1	TRBJ1-4	ASSLGHANEKLF
TRBV6-1	TRBJ1-1	ASSDITGETEAF
TRBV19	TRBJ2-4	ASSMAGGSDSGIQY
TRBV27	TRBJ1-2	ASSLYGRNYGYT
TRBV11-2	TRBJ2-7	ASSPQRAFHRY
TRBV10-2	TRBJ1-3	ASSESTGSGNTIY
TRBV18	TRBJ2-7	ASSPPSLYEQY
TRBV19	TRBJ2-3	ASSIALGSTDTQY
TRBV10-3	.	AISERDYEQY
TRBV28	TRBJ2-7	ASSPQGSTHSYEQY
TRBV28	TRBJ2-5	ASSTETETQY
TRBV5-1	TRBJ1-4	ASSGVGGAGRTNEKLF
TRBV27	TRBJ1-5	ASSLSLDRVRGNQPQH
TRBV7-9	TRBJ2-5	ASSLHGQLQETQY
TRBV30	TRBJ1-5	AWARDSNQPQH
TRBV19	TRBJ2-1	ASSIEASSYNEQF
TRBV10-3	TRBJ1-1	AISESGGGRGNTEAF
TRBV5-1	TRBJ2-7	ASSLASRPYEQY
TRBV7-2	TRBJ2-5	ASSPRTTRFD
TRBV27	TRBJ2-1	ASSLVVNPGQGGHEQF
TRBV25-1	TRBJ2-1	ASSELSGAGGFSNEQF
TRBV30	TRBJ2-1	AWSSGTNSYNEQF
TRBV12-2	TRBJ2-1	ASRFGTQPTSGSNEQF
TRBV11-2	TRBJ2-1	ASSSGLAGGGSYNEQF
TRBV27	TRBJ2-7	ASSPHTDRGPEQY
TRBV7-2	TRBJ1-3	ASSLVRDFGNTIY
TRBV27	TRBJ1-1	ASSPLPGQRNTEAF
TRBV30	TRBJ1-5	AWSAWTGAFYSNQPQH
TRBV6-5	TRBJ2-6	ASSPGERGANVLT
TRBV30	TRBJ1-3	AWSVRGLVTGNTIY
TRBV28	TRBJ2-3	ASSLSPQRVAGFTDTQY
TRBV7-3	TRBJ2-2	ASSLNPRSTGELF
TRBV6-1	TRBJ2-1	ASSPGTSDNEQF
TRBV4-1	TRBJ2-7	ASSRRLTAKSSYEQY
TRBV6-6	TRBJ2-1	ASSYGGTSSNEQF
TRBV7-2	TRBJ1-4	ASSPQGINEKLF
TRBV7-9	TRBJ1-2	SSRPNIGTGDYGYT
TRBV11-2	TRBJ2-3	ASSLRISGRALADTQY
TRBV5-5	TRBJ1-1	ASSFAGKGTEAF
TRBV9	TRBJ1-1	ASSVGGPGTLNTEAF
TRBV28	TRBJ1-1	ASSLTANTEAF
TRBV11-3	TRBJ2-1	ASSLSFSGSEQF
TRBV2	TRBJ2-1	ASGLATYNEQF
TRBV10-3	TRBJ2-7	AISDLAGAYEQY
TRBV30	TRBJ1-2	AWSSNWGRPPSYGYT
TRBV7-8	TRBJ2-7	ASSLVAAGQGATYEQY
TRBV7-3	TRBJ2-3	ASSSSGRTDTQY
TRBV7-8	TRBJ1-1	ASSSTEMNTEAF